Shown below are 10 T cell receptor beta chains from a single sample sequenced in a study of blood T cell repertoires in COVID-19. The table came from immunoSEQ multiplex PCR; TCRdb's copy has only in-frame clones and leaves some out. The data show about 180,000 clones, approximately 86% seen once. The sequenced sample was PBMCs or T cells enriched from blood (not recorded which). The receptors derive from a man aged 55 to 70 who had recovered from COVID-19.

This rearrangement joins TRBV24-1 to TRBJ1-1; D may be TRBD1 (6 bases). Deletions cut 4 bases from V and 6 bases from J, with 17 bases between. CDR1 is KGHDR, CDR2 SFDVKD, per germline. The CDR3 extends over 15 amino acids. The CDR3 sequence is CATSDPGRGFAEAFF. The CDR3 DNA follows: TGTGCCACCAGTGACCCCGGAAGGGGGTTTGCTGAAGCTTTCTTT.

This clone appeared a single time. The rearrangement joins TRBV7-6 to TRBJ2-1; possible D gene TRBD2, 5 bases. V gave up 4 bases and J gave up 1 base, with 17 bases separating them. Germline V gene lookup returns CDR1 SGHVS and CDR2 FNYEAQ. CDR3 length: 17 residues. The CDR3 spells CASSYRDMSVSYNEQFF. CDR3 in DNA: TGTGCCAGCAGCTACCGGGATATGTCAGTTTCCTACAATGAGCAGTTCTTC.

The CDR3 loop is CASSLDRGGAGELFF. The CDR3 DNA is TGTGCCAGCAGCCTCGACAGGGGGGGAGCCGGGGAGCTGTTTTTT. This chain links TRBV7-7 with TRBJ2-2; 9 bases are a match to TRBD1. In germline, CDR1 is SSHAT, CDR2 FNYEAQ (reference sequence). CDR3 length equals 15 residues. Trimming removed 5 bases from V and 6 bases from J; junction bases left unmatched: 7.

V usage is TRBV5-1 and J usage is TRBJ1-1; D unresolved. V was cut by 2 bases and J by 1 base, with 9 bases left in between. The V gene's germline CDR1 is SGHRS and CDR2 YFSETQ. The CDR3 sequence is 14 residues long. The CDR3 reads CASSFYGPNTEAFF. For the CDR3, the DNA is TGCGCCAGCAGCTTTTATGGGCCGAACACTGAAGCTTTCTTT. Full variable domain (outside the CDR3, taken from reference TRBV5-1 and TRBJ1-1): KAGVTQTPRYLIKTRGQQVTLSCSPISGHRSVSWYQQTPGQGLQFLFEYFSETQRNKGNFPGRFSGRQFSNSRSEMNVSTLELGDSALYLCASSFYGPNTEAFFGQGTRLTVV.

This chain links TRBV5-5 with TRBJ2-7; tentatively, D is TRBD1 (5 bases). The germline V and J ends were trimmed by 2 bases and 3 bases, with 15 bases remaining between them. CDR3 length: 15 amino acids. Germline V lookup: CDR1 SGHKS, CDR2 YYEKEE (reference sequence). The CDR3 protein is CASSLGGALGYEQYF. The CDR3 bases are TGTGCCAGCAGCTTAGGTGGGGCCTTGGGCTACGAGCAGTACTTC.

The chain recombines TRBV19 with TRBJ1-2, with a tentative D call TRBD1 (6 bases). Germline V gene data show CDR1 as LNHDA and CDR2 as SQIVND (reference sequence). The CDR3 totals 14 residues. V gave up 9 bases and J gave up 0 bases, with 14 bases separating them. The CDR3 nucleotides are TGTGCCAGCAGGGAGACAGGATCTAACTATGGCTACACCTTC. This translates into CASRETGSNYGYTF.

J is TRBJ2-1 and V is TRBV12-5; 8 bases are shared with TRBD1. The CDR3 extends over 14 amino acids. CDR1 is LGHNT, CDR2 FRNRAP, per germline. The V segment lost 3 bases and the J segment 8 bases; nucleotides outside the gene matches: 6. CDR3 DNA sequence: TGTGCTAGTGGTTTTTGGGACAGGAACGATGAGCAGTTCTTC. Translated, it gives CASGFWDRNDEQFF.

This clone was observed a handful of times. The rearrangement links TRBV11-1 to TRBJ2-2; 8 nucleotides line up with TRBD1. J gave up 4 bases and V 2 bases, and 3 bases lay outside the gene matches. There are 15 residues in the CDR3. Germline-derived CDR1 and CDR2 are SGHAT and FQDESV (reference sequence). Written as DNA, the CDR3 is TGTGCCAGCAGCTTACGGCAGGGGGCCACCGGGGAGCTGTTTTTT. Its translation is CASSLRQGATGELFF.

V is TRBV5-1 and J is TRBJ1-1, with D possibly being TRBD1 (6 bases). The V end lost 0 bases, the J end lost 2 bases, and 8 bases lay between the germline ends. Germline V CDR1 and CDR2: SGHRS, YFSETQ. The CDR3 is 14 amino acids. CDR3 residues: CASSLATGNTEAFF. DNA of the CDR3: TGCGCCAGCAGCTTGGCGACAGGAAACACTGAAGCTTTCTTT.

The chain employs TRBV28 and TRBJ1-5; unclear D gene. The CDR3 covers 17 residues. The ends were cut back, 5 bases at V and 0 bases at J, with 17 bases in the middle. Germline V gives CDR1 MDHEN, CDR2 SYDVKM. As DNA, the CDR3 is TGTGCCAGCAGTCCCCCGGGAGGCGTTTATAGCAATCAGCCCCAGCATTTT. Translated: CASSPPGGVYSNQPQHF.